This TCR beta chain was observed in a study of T cell repertoires in cytomegalovirus infection. Study-wide background: Indicated by public TCR beta signatures were CMV infection and matching HLA type. General study findings and limits: In two of eight donors, the top clonotype was HLA-C-restricted CMV-specific.

MiXCR was run by TCRdb on the reads, yielding one entry per CDR3 protein. The repertoire holds 650,000 to 850,000 distinct CDR3 sequences, with about 29% as singletons. With regard to this clonotype: Antigen: not known.

The V gene lost 7 bases and the J gene lost 3 bases, with 12 bases spanning the gap. This CDR3 contains 13 residues. The rearrangement links TRBV12-3 or TRBV12-4 to TRBJ1-1, with D tentatively TRBD1 (5 bases). The starting material was cultured CD8+ T cells from PBMCs, obtained from culture after CMV antigen stimulation. The source of this sequence is a human donor in good health (CMV status not recorded). Some clones in this sample may be carry-over from other donors' samples. The CDR3 coding sequence is TGTGCCAGCACTTTGGGGGGTTACACTGAAGCTTTCTTT. Translation: CASTLGGYTEAFF.